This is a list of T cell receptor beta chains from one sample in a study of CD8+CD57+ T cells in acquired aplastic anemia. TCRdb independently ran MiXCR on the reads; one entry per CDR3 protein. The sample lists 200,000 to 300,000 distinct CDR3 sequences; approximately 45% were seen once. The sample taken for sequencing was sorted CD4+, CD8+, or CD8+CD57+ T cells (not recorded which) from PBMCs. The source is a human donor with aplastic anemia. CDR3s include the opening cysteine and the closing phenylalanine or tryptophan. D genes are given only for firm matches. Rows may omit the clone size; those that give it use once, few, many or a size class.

CDR3nt: TGCAGTGCTAGGGCAGGCGACTACACCTTC; CDR3aa: CSARAGDYTF; j_gene: TRBJ1-2; abundance: -; v_gene: TRBV20-1; d_gene: -
CDR3nt: TGCGCCAGCAGCACCGACAGGGGAGGCTACACCTTC; CDR3aa: CASSTDRGGYTF; j_gene: TRBJ1-2; abundance: few; v_gene: TRBV5-1; d_gene: TRBD1
CDR3nt: TGTGCCAGCAGGGAGAACACTGAAGCTTTCTTT; CDR3aa: CASRENTEAFF; j_gene: TRBJ1-1; abundance: -; v_gene: TRBV28; d_gene: -
CDR3nt: TGTGCCAGCACCACTAGCGGGGGTGGAGATACGCAGTATTTT; CDR3aa: CASTTSGGGDTQYF; j_gene: TRBJ2-3; abundance: many; v_gene: TRBV6-2/TRBV6-3; d_gene: TRBD2
CDR3nt: TGTGCCAGCAGTTCAAGCGGGAGAACAGAGACCCAGTACTTC; CDR3aa: CASSSSGRTETQYF; j_gene: TRBJ2-5; abundance: many; v_gene: TRBV6-6; d_gene: TRBD2
CDR3nt: TGTGCCATCAGGGGGGGGGACACTGAAGCTTTCTTT; CDR3aa: CAIRGGDTEAFF; j_gene: TRBJ1-1; abundance: -; v_gene: TRBV10-3; d_gene: -
CDR3nt: TGCAGTGCTAGAGGGGCCGGGTTGATCCTGAACACTGAAGCTTTCTTT; CDR3aa: CSARGAGLILNTEAFF; j_gene: TRBJ1-1; abundance: once; v_gene: TRBV20-1; d_gene: -
CDR3nt: TGTGCCACCAGCAGATTAGCGGGAGAGGAGCAGTTCTTC; CDR3aa: CATSRLAGEEQFF; j_gene: TRBJ2-1; abundance: large; v_gene: TRBV15; d_gene: TRBD2
CDR3nt: TGTGCCAGCAGTCCCAGACAGGACGCGAACACTGAAGCTTTCTTT; CDR3aa: CASSPRQDANTEAFF; j_gene: TRBJ1-1; abundance: few; v_gene: TRBV27; d_gene: -
CDR3nt: TGTGCCAGCAGCTTATCCACCACTTCCTACGAGCAGTACTTC; CDR3aa: CASSLSTTSYEQYF; j_gene: TRBJ2-7; abundance: many; v_gene: TRBV7-9; d_gene: -
CDR3nt: TGCAGTGCCCCGGGGGACTACGAGCAGTACTTC; CDR3aa: CSAPGDYEQYF; j_gene: TRBJ2-7; abundance: -; v_gene: TRBV20-1; d_gene: -
CDR3nt: TGTGCCTGGAGGGGAAGGACAGGGGGTAATCAGCCCCAGCATTTT; CDR3aa: CAWRGRTGGNQPQHF; j_gene: TRBJ1-5; abundance: few; v_gene: TRBV30; d_gene: TRBD1
CDR3nt: TGCAGTGCTAGATACGGGGGTCAGGTCGAGCAGTACTTC; CDR3aa: CSARYGGQVEQYF; j_gene: TRBJ2-7; abundance: -; v_gene: TRBV20-1; d_gene: -
CDR3nt: TGTGCCAGCACCAGGGGATCCTTGGGTACGCAGTATTTT; CDR3aa: CASTRGSLGTQYF; j_gene: TRBJ2-3; abundance: once; v_gene: TRBV2; d_gene: -
CDR3nt: TGTGCCAGCAGCGTAGTGGCGGGGGGGCATGAGCAGTTCTTC; CDR3aa: CASSVVAGGHEQFF; j_gene: TRBJ2-1; abundance: -; v_gene: TRBV9; d_gene: TRBD2
CDR3nt: TGCAGTGCTAGGGACAGACTCTGGGCGGGGGCGGTCAATGAGCAGTTCTTC; CDR3aa: CSARDRLWAGAVNEQFF; j_gene: TRBJ2-1; abundance: -; v_gene: TRBV20-1; d_gene: -
CDR3nt: TGCGCCAGCAGCCACGCGACAGGGGTTAACACTGAAGCTTTCTTT; CDR3aa: CASSHATGVNTEAFF; j_gene: TRBJ1-1; abundance: many; v_gene: TRBV4-1; d_gene: TRBD1
CDR3nt: TGTGCCACCAGCAGATCCTCCTCGGTTGAGACCCAGTACTTC; CDR3aa: CATSRSSSVETQYF; j_gene: TRBJ2-5; abundance: -; v_gene: TRBV15; d_gene: -
CDR3nt: TGTGCCAGCAGTTCTCTGGACAGGGTATCTACTGGGGCCAACGTCCTGACTTTC; CDR3aa: CASSSLDRVSTGANVLTF; j_gene: TRBJ2-6; abundance: -; v_gene: TRBV28; d_gene: TRBD1
CDR3nt: TGTGCCATTCAAACCGGATATCGCTCTGGAAACACCATATATTTT; CDR3aa: CAIQTGYRSGNTIYF; j_gene: TRBJ1-3; abundance: few; v_gene: TRBV28; d_gene: -
CDR3nt: TGTGCCAGCAGTATCAGCTACTCCTACAATGAGCAGTTCTTC; CDR3aa: CASSISYSYNEQFF; j_gene: TRBJ2-1; abundance: many; v_gene: TRBV6-5; d_gene: -
CDR3nt: TGTGCCATCAGTTCTGACGGGACCCAGTACTTC; CDR3aa: CAISSDGTQYF; j_gene: TRBJ2-5; abundance: -; v_gene: TRBV10-3; d_gene: -
CDR3nt: TGCAGTGCCGCCGCTGGGACAGGGCAAAAGCCCCAGCATTTT; CDR3aa: CSAAAGTGQKPQHF; j_gene: TRBJ1-5; abundance: -; v_gene: TRBV20-1; d_gene: TRBD1
CDR3nt: TGTGCCGCGGAAGATAGCGGCTCACGGGGGTACCAAGAGACCCAGTACTTC; CDR3aa: CAAEDSGSRGYQETQYF; j_gene: TRBJ2-5; abundance: many; v_gene: TRBV7-9; d_gene: -
CDR3nt: TGTGCCAGCAGCTTGGACGGCGGGGGGGCCCTAGCAGATACGCAGTATTTT; CDR3aa: CASSLDGGGALADTQYF; j_gene: TRBJ2-3; abundance: -; v_gene: TRBV5-6; d_gene: TRBD2
CDR3nt: TGTGCCTGGAGTGTAGGGGTTTTCACTGTAGCTTTCTTT; CDR3aa: CAWSVGVFTVAFF; j_gene: TRBJ1-1; abundance: -; v_gene: TRBV30; d_gene: -